Listed here is a single T cell receptor beta chain. Germline CDR1 is SGHNT and CDR2 is YYREEE (reference sequence). V trimming: 4 bases; J trimming: 5 bases; junction bases outside the gene matches: 7. The CDR3 sequence is 14 residues long. This specimen comes from a study of blood T cell repertoires in COVID-19. Study background: Samples came from the United States, Italy and Spain, spanning acute and convalescent COVID-19. The analysed material was cDNA or gDNA that came from T cells, B-cell-depleted T cells, or PBMCs.

Per the study methods: Amplification with reference gene primers provided the estimates of nucleated cell counts. Assay: immunoSEQ multiplex PCR; the TCRdb copy retains only in-frame clones and omits some. V and J calls plus clone size are reproduced from that table; the DNA served to infer D and trimming. The sample has around 70,000 clones; about four fifths are singletons. V and J are TRBV5-4 and TRBJ1-1, with TRBD1 matching over 8 bases. The specimen was peripheral blood. This sequence originates from a man between 65 and 80 years old with acute or convalescent COVID-19. This CDR3 is CASSIVQGGTEAFF. In DNA form, the CDR3 reads TGTGCCAGCAGCATAGTACAGGGGGGGACTGAAGCTTTCTTT.